These 23 T cell receptor beta chains share one sample of origin, sequenced in a study of CD8 T cells in ankylosing spondylitis. MiXCR, applied by TCRdb to the 5' RACE reads, yields one record per CDR3 protein. The profile shows around 390,000 distinct CDR3 sequences, 20% to 25% of them singletons. No antigens are known for them. Findings of the study overall: Roughly 8 highly homologous variants formed a TCR beta motif that appeared characteristic of ankylosing spondylitis blood.

The sequenced sample was blood, either unsorted or a sorted T cell fraction (not recorded which). These receptors all come from a male donor with ankylosing spondylitis.

This clonotype has only a few counts. V usage is TRBV6-1 and J usage is TRBJ2-3, with D tentatively TRBD1 or TRBD2 (5 bases each). The CDR3 is 15 amino acids. The V gene's germline CDR1 is MNHNS and CDR2 SASEGT. The ends were cut back, 8 bases at V and 3 bases at J, with 18 bases in the middle. CDR3 region: CASSRGTLETDTQYF. The CDR3 DNA follows: TGTGCCAGCTCCCGGGGCACTTTAGAGACAGATACGCAGTATTTT.

The chain links TRBV7-2 to TRBJ2-7; 10 bases align to TRBD1. CDR3 length: 15 residues. V lost 3 bases, J lost 2 bases, and 4 bases stayed unmatched. Germline loops: CDR1 SGHTA, CDR2 FQGNSA. CDR3 nucleotide sequence: TGTGCCAGCAGCTTCGACGGGACAGGGGCCTACGAGCAGTACTTC. The encoded protein is CASSFDGTGAYEQYF.

This clonotype was seen only a few times. This chain uses TRBV20-1 with TRBJ1-2; 9 positions agree with TRBD1. Germline V gene lookup returns CDR1 DFQATT and CDR2 SNEGSKA (reference sequence). V gave up 6 bases and J gave up 7 bases; unmatched junction bases: 15. There are 15 residues in the CDR3. The CDR3 DNA reads as TGCAGTGCCCGGACAGGGGACCTCGGCGGGGGTGGCTACACCTTC. It encodes CSARTGDLGGGGYTF.

This clonotype was counted only a few times. This sequence joins TRBV30 and TRBJ1-2; D call uncertain. The CDR3 totals 12 residues. V gave up 2 bases and J gave up 8 bases, with 12 bases separating them. CDR1 is GTSNPN, CDR2 SVGIG, per germline (reference sequence). This CDR3 reads CAWSRRNEGYTF. The CDR3 region has the DNA TGTGCCTGGAGTCGGAGGAACGAGGGCTACACCTTC. Supplemented by reference TRBV30 and TRBJ1-2, the full variable domain reads SQTIHQWPATLVQPVGSPLSLECTVEGTSNPNLYWYRQAAGRGLQLLFYSVGIGQISSEVPQNLSASRPQDRQFILSSKKLLLSDSGFYLCAWSRRNEGYTFGSGTRLTVV.

This rearrangement joins TRBV18 to TRBJ2-7; 9 bases match TRBD2. CDR1 and CDR2 from the germline V gene are KGHSH and LQKENI. This CDR3 has 14 amino acids. After removal of 3 bases from V and 3 bases from J, the junction contained 3 bases not matched to a gene. In DNA, the CDR3 is TGTGCCAGCTCACCCGCTAGCGGGATCTACGAGCAGTACTTC. It translates to CASSPASGIYEQYF.

The sample holds a few counts of this clonotype. The chain is built from TRBV7-9 and TRBJ1-1; 8 bases agree with TRBD1. With 0 bases clipped from V and 7 bases from J, the junction kept 4 bases outside the gene matches. Germline V lookup: CDR1 SEHNR, CDR2 FQNEAQ (reference sequence). This CDR3 region has 14 residues. The CDR3 reads CASSLAGQGFEAFF. CDR3 bases: TGTGCCAGCAGCTTAGCAGGACAGGGCTTTGAAGCTTTCTTT.

This clonotype has ten or more counts. This chain joins TRBV12-3 or TRBV12-4 and TRBJ2-1, with D perhaps assigned TRBD1 or TRBD2 (5 bases each). This CDR3 is 13 amino acids long. V was pared by 7 bases and J by 11 bases, with 18 bases between. CDR3 bases: TGTGCCAGCACCCCCCTAGGGACGTCGAAGCAGTTCTTC. Translation: CASTPLGTSKQFF.

This chain joins TRBV11-2 and TRBJ2-2; the match to TRBD2 covers 9 bases. The V gene end was trimmed by 6 bases and the J gene end by 4 bases; junction bases not matched to a gene: 3. Looked up from germline, CDR1 is SGHAT and CDR2 is FQNNGV. The CDR3 sequence is 14 residues long. The CDR3 bases are TGTGCCAGCAGAGGGACTAGCCTCACCGGGGAGCTGTTTTTT. It specifies CASRGTSLTGELFF.

V is TRBV20-1 and J is TRBJ1-5; D unresolved. The CDR3 length is 14 residues. Germline CDR1 is DFQATT and CDR2 is SNEGSKA (reference sequence). The V end lost 3 bases, the J end lost 5 bases, and 14 bases lay between the germline ends. In DNA, the CDR3 is TGCAGTGCTAGTAGCAACCCAGCCGATCAGCCCCAGCATTTT. It codes for CSASSNPADQPQHF.

This clonotype was seen a handful of times. V is TRBV5-1 and J is TRBJ2-3; no clear D. The CDR3 contains 14 residues. Germline CDR1 reads SGHRS; CDR2 reads YFSETQ. The ends were cut back, 0 bases at V and 2 bases at J, with 7 bases in the middle. CDR3 region: CASSLAQATDTQYF. Written as DNA, the CDR3 is TGCGCCAGCAGCTTGGCGCAGGCCACAGATACGCAGTATTTT.

The chain combines TRBV5-6 with TRBJ1-5, with D uncertain. This CDR3 is 13 amino acids long. From germline, CDR1 is SGHDT and CDR2 YYEEEE. V was cut by 1 base and J by 5 bases, with 7 bases left in between. The CDR3, as DNA: TGTGCCAGCAGCTTGAATACATATCAGCCCCAGCATTTT. Translating gives CASSLNTYQPQHF.

This clonotype occurred a few times. J is TRBJ2-1 and V is TRBV6-2 or TRBV6-3; 9 positions agree with TRBD2. Trimming removed 0 bases from V and 3 bases from J; junction bases left unmatched: 3. The germline V gene encodes CDR1 MNHEY and CDR2 SVGEGT. The CDR3 extends over 16 amino acids. CDR3 bases: TGTGCCAGCAGTTACTCGGCTAGCGGGGACTACAATGAGCAGTTCTTC. Protein sequence: CASSYSASGDYNEQFF.

This clonotype was seen repeatedly, ten times or more. The chain carries TRBV5-1 and TRBJ1-3, with D uncertain. The CDR3 runs 13 residues. V lost 2 bases and J 3 bases, leaving 6 bases between the germline ends. The germline V gene encodes CDR1 SGHRS and CDR2 YFSETQ. The CDR3 DNA reads as TGCGCCAGCAGCTTTGACCTTGGAAACACCATATATTTT. Translated: CASSFDLGNTIYF.

The V call is TRBV10-3, the J call TRBJ2-5; 8 bases fit TRBD2. Per germline, CDR1 ENHRY and CDR2 SYGVKD. Unmatched junction bases numbered 4, after V lost 0 bases and J lost 1 base. The CDR3 has 16 residues. The CDR3 nucleotides read TGTGCCATCAGTGAGTCCGGGGGGGGTTTCCAAGAGACCCAGTACTTC. It specifies CAISESGGGFQETQYF.

The J gene is TRBJ2-3, the V gene TRBV12-5, with D tentatively TRBD1 (6 bases). The CDR3 length is 13 residues. The V end lost 5 bases, the J end lost 3 bases, and 9 bases lay between the germline ends. Germline CDR1 is LGHNT and CDR2 is FRNRAP. The CDR3 reads CASGTTGTDTQYF. CDR3 DNA: TGTGCTAGTGGTACCACAGGGACAGATACGCAGTATTTT. Full variable domain (outside the CDR3, taken from reference TRBV12-5 and TRBJ2-3): DARVTQTPRHKVTEMGQEVTMRCQPILGHNTVFWYRQTMMQGLELLAYFRNRAPLDDSGMPKDRFSAEMPDATLATLKIQPSEPRDSAVYFCASGTTGTDTQYFGPGTRLTVL.

The chain recombines TRBV15 with TRBJ2-7; no definite D call. V was pared by 0 bases and J by 5 bases, with 14 bases between. Germline V CDR1 and CDR2: LNHNV, YYDKDF (reference sequence). CDR3 size: 15 residues. The CDR3 nucleotides are TGTGCCACCAGCAGAGATAGGATAGGTCCAGACGAGCAGTACTTC. Protein sequence: CATSRDRIGPDEQYF.

This clonotype was detected a few times. The rearrangement links TRBV10-3 to TRBJ2-5; D is perhaps TRBD1 or TRBD2 (5 bases each). CDR1 is ENHRY and CDR2 is SYGVKD in the germline V gene. CDR3 length equals 11 residues. V was shortened by 11 bases and J by 4 bases, with 11 bases between the two germline ends. This chain's CDR3 is CAFGTGETQYF. In nucleotides, the CDR3 is TGTGCCTTTGGGACGGGAGAGACCCAGTACTTC.

This clonotype was found a few times. The chain's CDR3 is CASSPPSAAPDTQYF. In DNA, the CDR3 is TGTGCCAGCTCACCACCTTCGGCCGCGCCGGATACGCAGTATTTT. The chain is built from TRBV18 and TRBJ2-3; D call uncertain. Trimming removed 0 bases from V and 6 bases from J, with 13 bases in between. This CDR3 region has 15 residues. In germline, CDR1 is KGHSH, CDR2 LQKENI.

As DNA, the CDR3 is TGTGCCAGCAGCGTCACGGGGTTTTCCGTTGAAGCTTTCTTT. Translated, it gives CASSVTGFSVEAFF. V is TRBV9 and J is TRBJ1-1; D is ambiguous. This CDR3 has 14 residues. Trimming left V 2 bases short and J 7 bases short, with 15 bases between. The germline V gene encodes CDR1 SGDLS and CDR2 YYNGEE.

This clonotype was seen more than once but under ten times. The chain employs TRBV5-1 and TRBJ1-4, with a possible D match to TRBD1 (5 bases). The germline V gene encodes CDR1 SGHRS and CDR2 YFSETQ. The CDR3 consists of 14 residues. Trimming pared 4 bases from V and 2 bases from J, leaving 9 bases between. The CDR3 nucleotides are TGCGCCAGCAGCCCCAGGGTTACTAATGAAAAACTGTTTTTT. It is translated as CASSPRVTNEKLFF. Based on the CDR3 plus reference TRBV5-1 and TRBJ1-4, the full variable domain is KAGVTQTPRYLIKTRGQQVTLSCSPISGHRSVSWYQQTPGQGLQFLFEYFSETQRNKGNFPGRFSGRQFSNSRSEMNVSTLELGDSALYLCASSPRVTNEKLFFGSGTQLSVL.

The chain combines TRBV9 with TRBJ2-3; a possible D gene is TRBD2 (5 bases). The CDR3 consists of 15 residues. Trimming cost V 4 bases and J 4 bases, with 16 bases left between them. The germline gives CDR1 SGDLS, CDR2 YYNGEE. The CDR3 protein is CASSPHRREPDTQYF. The CDR3 DNA reads TGTGCCAGCAGCCCGCATCGAAGGGAGCCAGATACGCAGTATTTT.

CDR3 DNA: TGTGCCAGCAGCTTGGCGGTAGACACCATATATTTT. It is translated as CASSLAVDTIYF. This chain joins TRBV5-5 and TRBJ1-3; D gene ambiguous. There are 12 residues in the CDR3. Per germline, CDR1 SGHKS and CDR2 YYEKEE (reference sequence). Trimming took off 0 bases at V and 8 bases at J, with 6 bases between the two ends.

The chain combines TRBV11-3 with TRBJ2-7; no definite D call. V lost 2 bases, J lost 3 bases, and 8 bases lay in between. The CDR3 spans 13 residues. Germline V lookup: CDR1 SGHNT, CDR2 YENEEA. CDR3 region: CASSLYEDYEQYF. The CDR3 DNA reads TGTGCCAGCAGCTTATACGAGGACTACGAGCAGTACTTC.